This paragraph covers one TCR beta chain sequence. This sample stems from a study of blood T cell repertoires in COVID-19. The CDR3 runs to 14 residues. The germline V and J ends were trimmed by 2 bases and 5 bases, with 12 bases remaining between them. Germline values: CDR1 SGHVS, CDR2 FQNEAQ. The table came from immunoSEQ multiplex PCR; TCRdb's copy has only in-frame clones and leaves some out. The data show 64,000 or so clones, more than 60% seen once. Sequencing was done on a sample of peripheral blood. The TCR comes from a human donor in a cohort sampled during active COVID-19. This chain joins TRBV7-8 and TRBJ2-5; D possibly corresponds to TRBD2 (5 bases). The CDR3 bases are TGTGCCAGCAGCTTAACCCACGGGATGGAGACCCAGTACTTC. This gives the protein CASSLTHGMETQYF.